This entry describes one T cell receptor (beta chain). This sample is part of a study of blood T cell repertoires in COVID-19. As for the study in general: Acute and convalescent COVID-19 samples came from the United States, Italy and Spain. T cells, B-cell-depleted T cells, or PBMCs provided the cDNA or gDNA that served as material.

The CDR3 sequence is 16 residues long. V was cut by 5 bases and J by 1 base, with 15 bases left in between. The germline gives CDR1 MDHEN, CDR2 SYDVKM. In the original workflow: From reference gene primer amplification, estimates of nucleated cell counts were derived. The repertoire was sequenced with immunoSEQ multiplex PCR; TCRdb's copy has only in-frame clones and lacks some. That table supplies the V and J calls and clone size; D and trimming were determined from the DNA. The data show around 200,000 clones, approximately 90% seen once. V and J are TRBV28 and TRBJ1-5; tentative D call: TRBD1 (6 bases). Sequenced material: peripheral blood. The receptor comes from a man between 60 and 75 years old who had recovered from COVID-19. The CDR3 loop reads CASSHNRASSNQPQHF. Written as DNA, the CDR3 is TGTGCCAGCAGTCACAACAGGGCATCCAGCAATCAGCCCCAGCATTTT.